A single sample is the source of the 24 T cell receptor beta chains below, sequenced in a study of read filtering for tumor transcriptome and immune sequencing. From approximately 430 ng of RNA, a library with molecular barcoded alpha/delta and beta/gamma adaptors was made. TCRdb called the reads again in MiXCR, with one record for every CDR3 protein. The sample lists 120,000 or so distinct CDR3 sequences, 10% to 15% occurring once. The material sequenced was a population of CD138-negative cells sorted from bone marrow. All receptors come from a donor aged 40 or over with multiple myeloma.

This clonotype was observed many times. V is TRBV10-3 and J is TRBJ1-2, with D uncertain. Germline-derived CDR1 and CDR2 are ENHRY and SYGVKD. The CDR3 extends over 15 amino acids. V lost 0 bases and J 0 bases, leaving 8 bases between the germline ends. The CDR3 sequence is CAISESAGTNYGYTF. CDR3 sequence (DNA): TGTGCCATCAGTGAGTCGGCCGGAACTAACTATGGCTACACCTTC.

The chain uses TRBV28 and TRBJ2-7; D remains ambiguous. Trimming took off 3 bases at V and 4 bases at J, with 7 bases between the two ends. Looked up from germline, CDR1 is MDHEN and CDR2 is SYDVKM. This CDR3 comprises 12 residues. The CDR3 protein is CASSFSRYEQYF. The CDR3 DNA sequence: TGTGCCAGCAGTTTTAGCCGGTACGAGCAGTACTTC.

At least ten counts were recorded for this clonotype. The CDR3 bases are TGTGCCTGGAAACAGGGTAACACTGAAGCTTTCTTT. Translated, it gives CAWKQGNTEAFF. The chain combines TRBV30 with TRBJ1-1, with D possibly being TRBD1 (6 bases). V gave up 4 bases and J gave up 2 bases, with 8 bases separating them. The CDR3 is 12 amino acids. Germline V gene sequence: CDR1 GTSNPN, CDR2 SVGIG (reference sequence).

In DNA, the CDR3 is TGTGCCAGCAGCTTACCCGGGGCAGCAGCCACCGGGGAGCTGTTTTTT. Protein product: CASSLPGAAATGELFF. The chain combines TRBV7-6 with TRBJ2-2; either TRBD1 or TRBD2 may supply D (5 bases each). Germline values: CDR1 SGHVS, CDR2 FNYEAQ. This CDR3 region has 16 residues. With 2 bases removed from V and 4 bases from J, the gap between germline ends came to 14 bases.

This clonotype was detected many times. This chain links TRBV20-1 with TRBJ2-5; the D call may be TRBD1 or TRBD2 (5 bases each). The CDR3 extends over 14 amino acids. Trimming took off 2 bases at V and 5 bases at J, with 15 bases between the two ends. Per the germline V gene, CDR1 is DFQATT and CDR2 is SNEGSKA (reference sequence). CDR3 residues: CSARPSGSRETQYF. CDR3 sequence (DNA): TGCAGTGCTAGACCCTCAGGGAGTAGGGAGACCCAGTACTTC.

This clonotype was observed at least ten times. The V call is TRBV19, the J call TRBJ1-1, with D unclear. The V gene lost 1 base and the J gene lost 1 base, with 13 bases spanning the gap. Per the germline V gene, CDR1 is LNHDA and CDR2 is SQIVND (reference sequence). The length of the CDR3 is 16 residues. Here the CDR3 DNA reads TGTGCCAGTAGTATAGTTCCCGCCCGCACGAACACTGAAGCTTTCTTT. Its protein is CASSIVPARTNTEAFF.

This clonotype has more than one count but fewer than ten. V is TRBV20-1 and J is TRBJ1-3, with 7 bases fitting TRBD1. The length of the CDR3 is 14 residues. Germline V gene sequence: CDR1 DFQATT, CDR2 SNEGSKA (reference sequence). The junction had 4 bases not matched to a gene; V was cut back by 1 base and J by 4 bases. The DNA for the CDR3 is TGCAGTGCTAGAGGAGGGGGCCGGGGAAACACCATATATTTT. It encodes CSARGGGRGNTIYF.

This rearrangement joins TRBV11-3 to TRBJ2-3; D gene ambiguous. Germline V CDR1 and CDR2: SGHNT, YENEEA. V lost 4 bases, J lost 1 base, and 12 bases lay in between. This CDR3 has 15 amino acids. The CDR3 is CASSSIAVRTDTQYF. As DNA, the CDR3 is TGTGCCAGCAGCTCGATAGCAGTGCGCACAGATACGCAGTATTTT.

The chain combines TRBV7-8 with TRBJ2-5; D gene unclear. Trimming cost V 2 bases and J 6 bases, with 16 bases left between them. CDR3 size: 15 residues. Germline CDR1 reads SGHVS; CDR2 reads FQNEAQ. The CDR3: CASSLTPWADQTQYF. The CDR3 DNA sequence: TGTGCCAGCAGCTTAACCCCTTGGGCGGATCAGACCCAGTACTTC.

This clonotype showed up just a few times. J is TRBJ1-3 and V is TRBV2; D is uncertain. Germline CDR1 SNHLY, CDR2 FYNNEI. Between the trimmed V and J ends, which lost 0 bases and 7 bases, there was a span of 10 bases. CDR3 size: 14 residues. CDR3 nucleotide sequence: TGTGCCAGCAGTGAAGCCCCGTGGCGGAACACCATATATTTT. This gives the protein CASSEAPWRNTIYF.

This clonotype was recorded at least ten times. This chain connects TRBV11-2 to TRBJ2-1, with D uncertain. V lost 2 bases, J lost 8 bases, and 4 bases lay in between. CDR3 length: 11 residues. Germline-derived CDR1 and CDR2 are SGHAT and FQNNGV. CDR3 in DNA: TGTGCCAGCAGCTTAAGTTATGAGCAGTTCTTC. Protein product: CASSLSYEQFF. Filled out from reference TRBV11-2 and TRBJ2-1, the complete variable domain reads EAGVAQSPRYKIIEKRQSVAFWCNPISGHATLYWYQQILGQGPKLLIQFQNNGVVDDSQLPKDRFSAERLKGVDSTLKIQPAKLEDSAVYLCASSLSYEQFFGPGTRLTVL.

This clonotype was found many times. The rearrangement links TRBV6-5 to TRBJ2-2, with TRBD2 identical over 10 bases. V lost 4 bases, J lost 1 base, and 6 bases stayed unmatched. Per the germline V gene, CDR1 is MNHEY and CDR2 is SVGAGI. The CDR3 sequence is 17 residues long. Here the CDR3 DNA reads TGTGCCAGCAGTTCGCCCGGACTAGCGGAGAACACCGGGGAGCTGTTTTTT. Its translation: CASSSPGLAENTGELFF.

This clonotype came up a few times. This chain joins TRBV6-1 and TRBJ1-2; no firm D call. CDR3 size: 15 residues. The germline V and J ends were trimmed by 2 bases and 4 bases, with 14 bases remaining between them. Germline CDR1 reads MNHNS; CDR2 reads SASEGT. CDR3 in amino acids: CASSEYHIVVYGYTF. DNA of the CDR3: TGTGCCAGCAGTGAATATCATATCGTAGTCTATGGCTACACCTTC.

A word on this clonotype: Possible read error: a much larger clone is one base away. This CDR3 reads CASSLVRQGGPGAYVLTF. The DNA for the CDR3 is TGTGCCAGCAGCTTAGTGAGACAGGGGGGTCCTGGGGCCTACGTCCTGACTTTC. V usage is TRBV7-2 and J usage is TRBJ2-6, with TRBD1 matching over 9 bases. The V gene's germline CDR1 is SGHTA and CDR2 FQGNSA. The CDR3 length is 18 residues.

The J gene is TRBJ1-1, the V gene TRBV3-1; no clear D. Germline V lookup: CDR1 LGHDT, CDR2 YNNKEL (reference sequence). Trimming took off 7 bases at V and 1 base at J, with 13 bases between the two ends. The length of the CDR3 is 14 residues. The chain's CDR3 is CASTSVGRNTEAFF. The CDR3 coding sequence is TGTGCCAGCACCTCAGTGGGTCGGAACACTGAAGCTTTCTTT. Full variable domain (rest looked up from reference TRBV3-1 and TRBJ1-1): DTAVSQTPKYLVTQMGNDKSIKCEQNLGHDTMYWYKQDSKKFLKIMFSYNNKELIINETVPNRFSPKSPDKAHLNLHINSLELGDSAVYFCASTSVGRNTEAFFGQGTRLTVV.

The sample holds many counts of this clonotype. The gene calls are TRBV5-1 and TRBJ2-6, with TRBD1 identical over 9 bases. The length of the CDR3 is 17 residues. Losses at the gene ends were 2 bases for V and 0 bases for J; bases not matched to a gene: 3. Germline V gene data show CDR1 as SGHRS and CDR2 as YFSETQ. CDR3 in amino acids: CASSFTGGGSGANVLTF. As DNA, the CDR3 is TGCGCCAGCAGCTTCACAGGGGGCGGCTCTGGGGCCAACGTCCTGACTTTC.

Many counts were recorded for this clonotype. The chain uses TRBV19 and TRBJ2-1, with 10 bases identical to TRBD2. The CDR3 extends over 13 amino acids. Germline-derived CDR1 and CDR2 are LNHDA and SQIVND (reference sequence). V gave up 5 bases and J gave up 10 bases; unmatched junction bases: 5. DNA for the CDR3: TGTGCCAGTAGTCCTAGCGGGAGATGGGAGCAGTTCTTC. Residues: CASSPSGRWEQFF.

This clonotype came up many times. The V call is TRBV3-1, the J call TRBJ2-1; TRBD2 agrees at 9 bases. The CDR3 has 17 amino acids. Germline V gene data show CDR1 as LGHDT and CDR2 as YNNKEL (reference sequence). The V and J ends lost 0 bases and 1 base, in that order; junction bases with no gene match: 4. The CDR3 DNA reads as TGTGCCAGCAGCCAAGATCTTGCGGGAGGGTCCTACAATGAGCAGTTCTTC. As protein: CASSQDLAGGSYNEQFF.

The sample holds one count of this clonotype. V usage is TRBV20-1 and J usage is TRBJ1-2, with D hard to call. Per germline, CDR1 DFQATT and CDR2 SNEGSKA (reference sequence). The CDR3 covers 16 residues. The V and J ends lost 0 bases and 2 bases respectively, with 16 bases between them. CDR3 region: CSARDGQRLENYGYTF. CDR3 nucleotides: TGCAGTGCTAGAGATGGTCAAAGACTGGAGAACTATGGCTACACCTTC.

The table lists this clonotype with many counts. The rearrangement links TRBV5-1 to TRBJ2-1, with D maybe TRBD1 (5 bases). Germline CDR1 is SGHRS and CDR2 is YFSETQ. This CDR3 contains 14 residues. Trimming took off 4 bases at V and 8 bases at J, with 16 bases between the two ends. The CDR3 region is CASSLTPGSDEQFF. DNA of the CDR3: TGCGCCAGCAGCCTAACCCCAGGGTCCGATGAGCAGTTCTTC.

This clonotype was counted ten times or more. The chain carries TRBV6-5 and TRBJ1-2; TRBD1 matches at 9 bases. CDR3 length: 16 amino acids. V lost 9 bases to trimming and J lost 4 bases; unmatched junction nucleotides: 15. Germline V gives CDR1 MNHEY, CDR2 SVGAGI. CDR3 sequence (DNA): TGTGCCAGTCGGTCCGAGGGGGACAGGGAATCCTATGGCTACACCTTC. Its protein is CASRSEGDRESYGYTF.

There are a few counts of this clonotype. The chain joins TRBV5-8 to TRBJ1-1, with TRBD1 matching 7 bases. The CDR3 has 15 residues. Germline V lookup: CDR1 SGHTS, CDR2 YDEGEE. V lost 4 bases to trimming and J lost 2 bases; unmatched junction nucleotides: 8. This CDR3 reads CASSADRVRNTEAFF. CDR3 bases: TGTGCCAGCAGCGCCGACAGGGTGAGAAACACTGAAGCTTTCTTT.

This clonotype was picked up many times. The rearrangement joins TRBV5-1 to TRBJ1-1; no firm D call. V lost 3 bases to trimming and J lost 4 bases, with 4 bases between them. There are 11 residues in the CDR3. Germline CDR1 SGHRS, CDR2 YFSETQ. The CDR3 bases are TGCGCCAGCAGCTCAACCACTGAAGCTTTCTTT. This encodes CASSSTTEAFF.

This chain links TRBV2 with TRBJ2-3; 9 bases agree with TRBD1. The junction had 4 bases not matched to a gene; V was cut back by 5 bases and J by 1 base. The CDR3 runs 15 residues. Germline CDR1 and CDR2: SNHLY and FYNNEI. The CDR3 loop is CASSKDRGGTDTQYF. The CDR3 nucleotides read TGTGCCAGCAGTAAGGACAGGGGCGGCACAGATACGCAGTATTTT. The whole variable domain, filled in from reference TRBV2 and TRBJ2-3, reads EPEVTQTPSHQVTQMGQEVILRCVPISNHLYFYWYRQILGQKVEFLVSFYNNEISEKSEIFDDQFSVERPDGSNFTLKIRSTKLEDSAMYFCASSKDRGGTDTQYFGPGTRLTVL.